The 6 T cell receptor beta chains in this list originate from one sample, sequenced in a study of T cells in Graves' hyperthyroidism and ophthalmopathy. It was RNA transcripts that yielded the amplified TCR beta CDR3 regions. The TCR CDR3 was amplified in a first-round RT-PCR using the HTBI primer set. Via MiXCR, TCRdb re-called the multiplex PCR reads, giving one row per CDR3 protein. The repertoire holds approximately 510,000 distinct CDR3 sequences, about 45% seen once, with 35% to 50% in the top ten. The sample consisted of peripheral blood or thyroid tissue (not recorded which). These receptors were taken from an adult woman with Graves' disease, either hyperthyroidism or ophthalmopathy (not recorded which).

This clonotype was seen at least ten times. This may be a read error, as it is one base from a much larger clone. This chain connects TRBV12-3 or TRBV12-4 to TRBJ1-1; the D is unclear. V was pared by 6 bases and J by 4 bases, with 6 bases between. The CDR3 has 11 amino acids. The CDR3 loop reads CASSQITEAFF. In DNA, the CDR3 is TGTGCCAGCAGCCAGATCACTGAAGCTTTCTTT.

This clonotype appeared once. At one boundary the junction diverges from the germline segment, which might be a read error. This chain joins TRBV9 and TRBJ2-7; D is unresolved. The CDR3 is made up of 12 amino acids. Germline V gene data show CDR1 as SGDLS and CDR2 as YYNGEE. The CDR3 here is CASSRPAYEQYF. CDR3 DNA: TGTGCTAGCAGCCGGCCCGCCTACGAGCAGTACTTC.

The chain is built from TRBV10-3 and TRBJ2-2, with 9 nucleotides matching TRBD1. The CDR3 consists of 18 residues. V lost 6 bases, J lost 2 bases, and 13 bases stayed unmatched. Germline-derived CDR1 and CDR2 are ENHRY and SYGVKD. In DNA, the CDR3 is TGTGCCATCAGCGACGGACAGGGGAAGGCCCGCAACACCGGGGAGCTGTTTTTT. Amino acids: CAISDGQGKARNTGELFF.

The rearrangement uses TRBV5-4 and TRBJ1-2, with D perhaps matching TRBD1 (5 bases). Trimming removed 3 bases at V and 0 bases at J, with 9 bases between. The CDR3 consists of 14 residues. Germline-derived CDR1 and CDR2 are SGHNT and YYREEE (reference sequence). CDR3 sequence: CASSSLGPNYGYTF. The CDR3 coding sequence is TGTGCCAGCAGCTCCCTGGGACCTAACTATGGCTACACCTTC.

The chain employs TRBV9 and TRBJ2-7, with D unclear. Germline loops: CDR1 SGDLS, CDR2 YYNGEE. V lost 3 bases and J lost 2, with 6 bases in between. The CDR3 loop spans 12 amino acids. Here the CDR3 reads CASSGAPYEQYF. The CDR3 DNA is TGTGCCAGCAGCGGAGCTCCCTACGAGCAGTACTTC.

This clonotype appeared many times. The CDR3 DNA reads TGTGCCAGTCGATGGGGGGTCAGGGAGACCCAGTACTTC. Its translation is CASRWGVRETQYF. The chain is built from TRBV2 and TRBJ2-5, with D tentatively TRBD2 (6 bases). The length of the CDR3 is 13 residues. Per the germline V gene, CDR1 is SNHLY and CDR2 is FYNNEI. Trimming removed 9 bases at V and 5 bases at J, with 16 bases between.